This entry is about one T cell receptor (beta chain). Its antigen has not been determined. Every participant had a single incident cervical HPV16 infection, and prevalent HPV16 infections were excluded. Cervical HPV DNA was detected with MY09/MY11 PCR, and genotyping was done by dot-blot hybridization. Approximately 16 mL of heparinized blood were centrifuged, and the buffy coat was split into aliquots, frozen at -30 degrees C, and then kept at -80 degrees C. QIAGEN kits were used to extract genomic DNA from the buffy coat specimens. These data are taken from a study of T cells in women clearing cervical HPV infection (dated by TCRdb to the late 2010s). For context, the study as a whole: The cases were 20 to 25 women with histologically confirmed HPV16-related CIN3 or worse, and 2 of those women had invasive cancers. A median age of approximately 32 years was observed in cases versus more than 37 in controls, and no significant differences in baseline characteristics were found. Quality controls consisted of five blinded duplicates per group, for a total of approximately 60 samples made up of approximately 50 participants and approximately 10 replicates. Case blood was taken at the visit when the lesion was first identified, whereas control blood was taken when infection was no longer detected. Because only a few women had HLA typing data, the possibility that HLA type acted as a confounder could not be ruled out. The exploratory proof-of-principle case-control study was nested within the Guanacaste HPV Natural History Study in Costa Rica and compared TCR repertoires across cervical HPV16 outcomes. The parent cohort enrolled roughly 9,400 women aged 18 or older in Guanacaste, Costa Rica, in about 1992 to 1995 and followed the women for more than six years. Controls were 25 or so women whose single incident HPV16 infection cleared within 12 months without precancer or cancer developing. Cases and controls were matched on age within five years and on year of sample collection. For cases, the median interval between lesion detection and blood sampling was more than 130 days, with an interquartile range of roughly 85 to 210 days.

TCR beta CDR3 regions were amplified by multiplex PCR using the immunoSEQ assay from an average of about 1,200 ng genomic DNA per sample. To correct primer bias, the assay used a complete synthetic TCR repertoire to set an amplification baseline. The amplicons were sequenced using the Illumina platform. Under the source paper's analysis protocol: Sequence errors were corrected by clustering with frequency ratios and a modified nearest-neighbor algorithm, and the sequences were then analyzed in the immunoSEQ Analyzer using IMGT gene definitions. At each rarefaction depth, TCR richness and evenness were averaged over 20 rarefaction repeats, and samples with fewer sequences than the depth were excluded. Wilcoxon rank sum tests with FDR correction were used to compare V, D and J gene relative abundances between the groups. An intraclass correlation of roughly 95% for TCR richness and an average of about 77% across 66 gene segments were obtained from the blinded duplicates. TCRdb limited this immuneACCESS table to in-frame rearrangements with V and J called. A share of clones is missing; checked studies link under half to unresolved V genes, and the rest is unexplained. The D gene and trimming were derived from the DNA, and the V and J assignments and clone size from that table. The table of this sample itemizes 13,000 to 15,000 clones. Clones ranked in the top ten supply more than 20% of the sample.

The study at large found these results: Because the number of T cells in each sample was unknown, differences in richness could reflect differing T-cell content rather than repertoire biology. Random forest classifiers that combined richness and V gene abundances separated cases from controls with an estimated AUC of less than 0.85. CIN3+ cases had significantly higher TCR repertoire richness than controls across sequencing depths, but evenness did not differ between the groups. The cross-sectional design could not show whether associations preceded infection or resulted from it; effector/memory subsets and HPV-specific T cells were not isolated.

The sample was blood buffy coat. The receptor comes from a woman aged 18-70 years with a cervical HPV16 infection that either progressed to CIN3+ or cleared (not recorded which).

CDR3 bases read: TGCGCCAGCAGTGAGGGGCTTAACTATGGC. Translated, this is CASSEGLNYG. The whole CDR3 protein reads CASSEGLNYGYTF. Recombination connected TRBV10-2 to TRBJ1-2; there is no confident call for the D gene. The read terminates 3 residues before the CDR3 end, so the remaining end is supplied by the germline J gene. The CDR3 has 13 amino acids, counting the end cysteine and phenylalanine. Only the CDR3 bases that were read are kept: 30 of them, in frame from base 1. V is reduced by 2 bases and J by 1 base, leaving a spacing of 5 bases between them. Via the germline V gene, CDR1 is WSHSY and CDR2 SAAADI.